Shown below are 13 T cell receptor beta chains from a single sample sequenced in a study of blood T cell repertoires in COVID-19. Profiling relied on immunoSEQ multiplex PCR, and the TCRdb table lists in-frame clones only, not all of them. Here the sample spans some 200,000 clones, roughly four fifths being singletons. The sequenced sample was peripheral blood. These TCRs come from a woman aged 70-85 years with COVID-19, enrolled during active disease.

V is TRBV19 and J is TRBJ2-1, with a possible D match to TRBD1 (5 bases). The V gene lost 6 bases and the J gene lost 9 bases, with 12 bases spanning the gap. This CDR3 contains 12 residues. In germline, CDR1 is LNHDA, CDR2 SQIVND (reference sequence). The CDR3 loop is CASSRVWGEQFF. CDR3 sequence (DNA): TGTGCCAGTAGCAGGGTCTGGGGTGAGCAGTTCTTC.

This rearrangement joins TRBV5-1 to TRBJ2-1; D is uncertain. This CDR3 region has 14 residues. The V end lost 4 bases, the J end lost 6 bases, and 14 bases lay between the germline ends. Germline V lookup: CDR1 SGHRS, CDR2 YFSETQ. CDR3: CASSVGRAINEQFF. CDR3 coding DNA: TGCGCCAGCAGCGTCGGTCGCGCTATCAATGAGCAGTTCTTC.

This CDR3 reads CASTRHRGEKLFF. CDR3 in DNA: TGTGCCAGCACCCGACACCGGGGGGAAAAACTGTTTTTT. The rearrangement links TRBV6-6 to TRBJ1-4, with a tentative D call TRBD1 (5 bases). The germline V gene has CDR1 MNHNY and CDR2 SVGAGI (reference sequence). This CDR3 comprises 13 residues. Trimming removed 7 bases at V and 8 bases at J, with 14 bases between.

The chain has TRBV6-6 and TRBJ1-5, with TRBD1 identical over 9 bases. V lost 5 bases, J lost 4 bases, and 9 bases stayed unmatched. The CDR3 consists of 16 residues. CDR1 is MNHNY, CDR2 SVGAGI, per germline (reference sequence). The CDR3 sequence: CASSTSWTGVNQPQHF. CDR3 bases: TGTGCCAGCAGTACTTCCTGGACAGGGGTTAATCAGCCCCAGCATTTT.

J is TRBJ1-6 and V is TRBV7-2; D may be TRBD1 (6 bases). Germline V gene data show CDR1 as SGHTA and CDR2 as FQGNSA. The CDR3 spans 16 residues. The V end was cut by 5 bases, the J end by 2 bases, with 13 bases between. Here the CDR3 DNA reads TGTGCCAGCAGCCCCAGACAGGATCCCTATAATTCACCCCTCCACTTT. Encoded protein: CASSPRQDPYNSPLHF.

The rearrangement joins TRBV11-2 to TRBJ2-7, with a weak D call TRBD1 (6 bases). The CDR3 covers 14 residues. In germline, CDR1 is SGHAT, CDR2 FQNNGV. V dropped 5 bases and J dropped 6 bases, with 17 bases sitting between them. CDR3 sequence reads: CASSRSGTFGEQYF. As DNA, the CDR3 is TGTGCCAGCAGCCGCTCCGGGACATTCGGCGAGCAGTACTTC.

The CDR3 region has the DNA TGTGCCAGCACCAACCAACAGGGGAACTATGGCTACACCTTC. It encodes CASTNQQGNYGYTF. The V gene is TRBV7-9, the J gene TRBJ1-2; 7 nucleotides line up with TRBD1. After removal of 7 bases from V and 2 bases from J, the junction contained 7 bases not matched to a gene. The CDR3 loop spans 14 amino acids. The germline V gene has CDR1 SEHNR and CDR2 FQNEAQ (reference sequence).

CDR3 coding DNA: TGTGCCAGCAGGGCGTCAGGGGCCGGTGAAGCTTTCTTT. It yields the protein CASRASGAGEAFF. The V gene is TRBV27, the J gene TRBJ1-1; D might be TRBD1 (6 bases). CDR3 length equals 13 residues. Deletions cut 6 bases from V and 7 bases from J, with 15 bases between. CDR1 and CDR2 (germline): MNHEY, SMNVEV (reference sequence).

This clone came up once. The chain recombines TRBV16 with TRBJ1-1; 10 bases are a match to TRBD1. This CDR3 has 20 amino acids. Germline CDR1 reads KGHSY; CDR2 reads FQNENV. Unmatched junction bases numbered 19, after V lost 1 base and J lost 5 bases. In nucleotides, the CDR3 is TGTGCCAGCAGCCAATTTACCTTGCCGGGACAGGGGAGTAGTTCGACTGAAGCTTTCTTT. It translates to CASSQFTLPGQGSSSTEAFF.

The V gene is TRBV5-8, the J gene TRBJ1-1, with TRBD1 matching 8 bases. J was trimmed by 7 bases and V by 5 bases; bases with no gene match: 16. Germline CDR1 SGHTS, CDR2 YDEGEE. The CDR3 length is 16 residues. The CDR3 here is CASRRFQGAQGFEAFF. The CDR3, as DNA: TGTGCCAGCAGACGTTTCCAGGGGGCGCAGGGCTTTGAAGCTTTCTTT.

This chain joins TRBV13 and TRBJ2-1; TRBD2 matches at 9 bases. The CDR3 loop spans 16 amino acids. The germline CDR1 and CDR2 sequences are PRHDT and FYEKMQ (reference sequence). Germline trimming cut 6 bases from V and 5 bases from J; bases unmatched to any gene: 11. CDR3 DNA sequence: TGTGCCAGCAGTAAGAAACTAGCGGGCGAAAACAATGAGCAGTTCTTC. It yields the protein CASSKKLAGENNEQFF.

This rearrangement joins TRBV5-4 to TRBJ1-4; 7 bases map to TRBD1. Germline V lookup: CDR1 SGHNT, CDR2 YYREEE (reference sequence). CDR3 length: 13 residues. V shed 4 bases, J shed 7 bases, and the junction held 4 bases outside the gene matches. CDR3 nucleotide sequence: TGTGCCAGCAGCACGGGACAGTTTGAAAAACTGTTTTTT. Translated: CASSTGQFEKLFF. Drawing the rest from reference TRBV5-4 and TRBJ1-4, the complete variable domain is ETGVTQSPTHLIKTRGQQVTLRCSSQSGHNTVSWYQQALGQGPQFIFQYYREEENGRGNFPPRFSGLQFPNYSSELNVNALELDDSALYLCASSTGQFEKLFFGSGTQLSVL.

This clone has only a few counts. V is TRBV18 and J is TRBJ2-7, with 9 bases that match TRBD1. This CDR3 comprises 14 residues. After removal of 5 bases from V and 2 bases from J, the junction contained 4 bases not matched to a gene. Germline values: CDR1 KGHSH, CDR2 LQKENI. The CDR3 protein is CASSMGQGTYEQYF. The CDR3 region has the DNA TGTGCCAGCTCAATGGGACAGGGAACCTACGAGCAGTACTTC.